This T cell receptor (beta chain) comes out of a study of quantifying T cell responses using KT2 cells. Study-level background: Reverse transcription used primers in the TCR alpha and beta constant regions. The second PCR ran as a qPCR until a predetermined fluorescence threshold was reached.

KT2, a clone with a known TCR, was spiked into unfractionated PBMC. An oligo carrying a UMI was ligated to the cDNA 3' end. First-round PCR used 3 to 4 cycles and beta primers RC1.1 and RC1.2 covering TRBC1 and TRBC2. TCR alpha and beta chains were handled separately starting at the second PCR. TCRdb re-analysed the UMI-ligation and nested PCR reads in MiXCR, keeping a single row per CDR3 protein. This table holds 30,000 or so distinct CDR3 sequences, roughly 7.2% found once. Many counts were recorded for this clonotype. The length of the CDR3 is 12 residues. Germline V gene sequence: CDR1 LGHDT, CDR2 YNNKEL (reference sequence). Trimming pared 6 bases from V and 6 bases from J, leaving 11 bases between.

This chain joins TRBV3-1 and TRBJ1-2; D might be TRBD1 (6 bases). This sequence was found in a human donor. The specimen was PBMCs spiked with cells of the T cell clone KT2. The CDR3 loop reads CASSLTGNGYTF. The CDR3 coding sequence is TGTGCCAGCAGTCTAACAGGGAATGGCTACACCTTC.